Listed here are 19 T cell receptor beta chains from one sample, sequenced in a study of CD8 T cells in ankylosing spondylitis. MiXCR, run by TCRdb on the 5' RACE reads, gives a single entry per CDR3 protein. The repertoire includes roughly 170,000 distinct CDR3 sequences, around a tenth of them detected once, and less than 15% sits in the top ten. Source material: blood, either unsorted or a sorted T cell fraction (not recorded which). These receptor sequences come from a female donor with ankylosing spondylitis or in good health (not recorded which).

In its sample, this clonotype is medium-sized. This rearrangement joins TRBV24-1 to TRBJ2-2; possibly TRBD1 or TRBD2 for D (5 bases each). This CDR3 has 16 residues. Germline CDR1 reads KGHDR; CDR2 reads SFDVKD. V dropped 3 bases and J dropped 6 bases, with 16 bases sitting between them. The CDR3 DNA is TGTGCCACCAGTGATCGGAGCGAGGGGCACCCCGGGGAGCTGTTTTTT. It is translated as CATSDRSEGHPGELFF.

This clonotype was found a few times. The chain recombines TRBV30 with TRBJ2-3, with 8 nucleotides matching TRBD2. Per germline, CDR1 GTSNPN and CDR2 SVGIG (reference sequence). This CDR3 is built from 15 residues. V shed 5 bases, J shed 0 bases, and the junction held 7 bases outside the gene matches. The CDR3 is CAWDLLAGSTDTQYF. DNA of the CDR3: TGTGCCTGGGATCTCCTAGCGGGTAGCACAGATACGCAGTATTTT.

This chain uses TRBV27 with TRBJ1-2; a possible D gene is TRBD1 (6 bases). Germline lookup yields CDR1 MNHEY and CDR2 SMNVEV (reference sequence). The CDR3 sequence is 13 residues long. Trimming took 2 bases from V and 8 from J, leaving 12 bases between them. This CDR3 reads CASSLTTGGGYTF. The CDR3 coding sequence is TGTGCCAGCAGTTTAACGACAGGAGGCGGCTACACCTTC.

The rearrangement joins TRBV3-1 to TRBJ2-7, with D tentatively TRBD2 (5 bases). This CDR3 has 18 amino acids. The germline V gene encodes CDR1 LGHDT and CDR2 YNNKEL (reference sequence). V was clipped by 1 base and J by 0 bases, with 19 bases between them. CDR3 loop: CASSQGSPGGWFSYEQYF. The CDR3 DNA sequence: TGTGCCAGCAGCCAAGGGTCCCCGGGCGGGTGGTTCTCCTACGAGCAGTACTTC.

This clonotype occurred many times. J is TRBJ1-5 and V is TRBV12-3 or TRBV12-4; no firm D call. This CDR3 has 15 residues. V was shortened by 6 bases and J by 4 bases, with 16 bases between the two germline ends. CDR3 sequence (DNA): TGTGCCAGCAGCCCCCCCGGGGTCGGGAATCAGCCCCAGCATTTT. It translates to CASSPPGVGNQPQHF.

This clonotype was counted only a few times. The rearrangement joins TRBV10-3 to TRBJ1-1; D might be TRBD1 (5 bases). The CDR3 sequence is 11 residues long. Germline V gene sequence: CDR1 ENHRY, CDR2 SYGVKD. The V gene lost 8 bases and the J gene lost 8 bases, with 12 bases spanning the gap. The DNA of the CDR3 is TGTGCCATCGGGAAGGGGAGAGAAGCTTTCTTT. This sequence encodes CAIGKGREAFF.

The rearrangement joins TRBV11-2 to TRBJ2-7; perhaps TRBD2 as D (6 bases). This CDR3 spans 16 amino acids. The V end lost 2 bases, the J end lost 6 bases, and 20 bases lay between the germline ends. The germline V gene encodes CDR1 SGHAT and CDR2 FQNNGV. In DNA form, the CDR3 reads TGTGCCAGCAGCTTAATGGGCGGGATCAGGTCTGGCGAGCAGTACTTC. Amino acid sequence: CASSLMGGIRSGEQYF.

This clonotype was seen a handful of times. The chain couples TRBV25-1 to TRBJ2-7; D unclear. V lost 2 bases and J 5 bases, leaving 10 bases between the germline ends. This CDR3 spans 13 amino acids. Germline CDR1 is MGHDK and CDR2 is SYGVNS. CDR3 bases: TGTGCCAGCAGTGAAGTAGGGTCCCACGAGCAGTACTTC. Amino acids: CASSEVGSHEQYF.

This clonotype has at least ten counts. The V call is TRBV6-2 or TRBV6-3, the J call TRBJ2-7, with a tentative D call TRBD2 (6 bases). The length of the CDR3 is 14 residues. The germline gives CDR1 MNHEY, CDR2 SVGEGT. V dropped 8 bases and J dropped 3 bases, with 17 bases sitting between them. The CDR3 DNA reads TGTGCCAGCGATCCTGGCGGGAAGCACTACGAGCAGTACTTC. Translated, it gives CASDPGGKHYEQYF.

This clonotype was seen at least ten times. The genes are TRBV4-3 and TRBJ2-1; weak D call: TRBD2 (6 bases). Per germline, CDR1 LGHNA and CDR2 YSLEER. The CDR3 contains 15 residues. Trimming took 1 base from V and 7 from J, leaving 14 bases between them. The CDR3 DNA is TGCGCCAGCAGCCAAGGCCGACTAGATGGGAATGAGCAGTTCTTC. As protein: CASSQGRLDGNEQFF.

The chain links TRBV3-1 to TRBJ1-4, with D possibly being TRBD1 (5 bases). This CDR3 spans 15 amino acids. V was cut by 1 base and J by 2 bases, with 8 bases left in between. Germline V lookup: CDR1 LGHDT, CDR2 YNNKEL (reference sequence). The DNA for the CDR3 is TGTGCCAGCAGCCAAGGTGGGGCGACTAATGAAAAACTGTTTTTT. It yields the protein CASSQGGATNEKLFF.

The CDR3 coding sequence is TGTGCCAGCACCTATGGGGGCGAGCAGTACTTC. Translated, it gives CASTYGGEQYF. This rearrangement joins TRBV5-6 to TRBJ2-7; D might be TRBD1 or TRBD2, each matching 5 bases. V was cut by 6 bases and J by 6 bases, with 10 bases left in between. The CDR3 spans 11 residues. Germline-derived CDR1 and CDR2 are SGHDT and YYEEEE.

The chain links TRBV4-1 to TRBJ1-1, with D possibly being TRBD1 (5 bases). Germline loops: CDR1 MGHRA, CDR2 YSYEKL. V lost 3 bases and J 3 bases, leaving 11 bases between the germline ends. The length of the CDR3 is 14 residues. The CDR3 DNA reads as TGCGCCAGCAGCCAGGGCGACAGTGACACTGAAGCTTTCTTT. Its protein is CASSQGDSDTEAFF.

This clonotype was observed a handful of times. The gene calls are TRBV5-1 and TRBJ2-5, with D unclear. The ends were cut back, 1 base at V and 0 bases at J, with 13 bases in the middle. This CDR3 contains 16 residues. The germline V gene has CDR1 SGHRS and CDR2 YFSETQ. The DNA for the CDR3 is TGCGCCAGCAGCTTGAAAGGAAGACGATACCAAGAGACCCAGTACTTC. This encodes CASSLKGRRYQETQYF.

This clonotype was seen at least ten times. The chain combines TRBV7-9 with TRBJ1-1; D gene uncertain. The CDR3 consists of 13 residues. V was shortened by 2 bases and J by 8 bases, with 12 bases between the two germline ends. Germline values: CDR1 SEHNR, CDR2 FQNEAQ (reference sequence). The chain's CDR3 is CASSLSAGSEAFF. The CDR3, as DNA: TGTGCCAGCAGCTTATCTGCGGGTTCAGAAGCTTTCTTT.

In its sample, this clonotype was seen a few times. This rearrangement joins TRBV12-3 or TRBV12-4 to TRBJ2-3, with a tentative D call TRBD1 (7 bases). The CDR3 covers 13 residues. V gave up 5 bases and J gave up 3 bases, with 9 bases separating them. CDR3 DNA sequence: TGTGCCAGCAGTCCAGGGGGGACAGATACGCAGTATTTT. Its protein is CASSPGGTDTQYF.

This clonotype was counted many times. The V and J genes are TRBV12-3 or TRBV12-4 and TRBJ1-2, with 8 bases identical to TRBD1. Trimming at V came to 5 bases and at J to 10 bases, leaving 6 bases not matched to a gene. The CDR3 runs 12 residues. The CDR3 sequence: CASSLDRVDYTF. CDR3 sequence (DNA): TGTGCCAGCAGTCTGGACAGGGTCGACTACACCTTC.

This clonotype was counted between two and nine times. The V and J genes are TRBV5-6 and TRBJ2-1; D remains ambiguous. This CDR3 has 15 residues. Per the germline V gene, CDR1 is SGHDT and CDR2 is YYEEEE. V was clipped by 0 bases and J by 0 bases, with 7 bases between them. CDR3 protein: CASSLGTSSYNEQFF. CDR3 nucleotides: TGTGCCAGCAGCTTGGGGACGAGCTCCTACAATGAGCAGTTCTTC.

There are a few counts of this clonotype. This chain links TRBV11-2 with TRBJ2-1, with a possible D match to TRBD2 (7 bases). CDR1 is SGHAT and CDR2 is FQNNGV in the germline V gene. This CDR3 region has 13 residues. With 5 bases removed from V and 10 bases from J, the gap between germline ends came to 15 bases. This CDR3 reads CASSPRGAWEQFF. Written as DNA, the CDR3 is TGTGCCAGCAGCCCCCGGGGGGCCTGGGAGCAGTTCTTC.